This TCR beta chain appears in the sequencing data of a study of blood T cell repertoires in COVID-19. Looking at the study overall: Samples came from the United States, Italy and Spain, spanning acute and convalescent COVID-19.

Recovered participants had two consecutive negative NP/OP PCR tests, healthcare professional clearance, or symptom resolution. In the authors' workflow: Counts of nucleated cells, estimated from reference gene primer amplification, were obtained. Libraries were prepared by immunoSEQ multiplex PCR; TCRdb keeps only in-frame clonotypes and omits some of them. That table furnishes V, J and clone size, whereas the DNA furnished D and trimming. Here the sample spans more than 200,000 clones, about 89% being singletons. CDR1 LNHDA and CDR2 SQIVND come from the germline V gene (reference sequence). Between the trimmed V and J ends, which lost 7 bases and 7 bases, there was a span of 17 bases. This CDR3 comprises 14 residues.

The material sequenced was PBMCs or T cells enriched from blood (not recorded which). The source is a woman aged 25 to 39 who had recovered from COVID-19. The V and J genes are TRBV19 and TRBJ1-3; no definite D call. CDR3 in amino acids: CASTGGWVKNTIYF. The DNA of the CDR3 is TGTGCCAGTACTGGAGGATGGGTGAAGAACACCATATATTTT.